This T cell receptor beta chain stems from a study of CD8 T cells in ankylosing spondylitis. This CDR3 spans 16 amino acids. V shed 0 bases and J shed 1 base, with 13 bases lying between them. This clonotype has just a few counts. Each CDR3 protein is one row after TCRdb ran MiXCR on the 5' RACE reads. The profile shows 350,000 to 400,000 distinct CDR3 sequences, 20% of them singletons. The specimen was blood, either unsorted or a sorted T cell fraction (not recorded which). This clonotype was sampled from a male donor with ankylosing spondylitis or in good health (not recorded which). The chain recombines TRBV12-3 or TRBV12-4 with TRBJ2-7; D uncertain. As DNA, the CDR3 is TGTGCCAGCAGTTTAGCTTCCGACGGTAATTCCTACGAGCAGTACTTC. Amino acids: CASSLASDGNSYEQYF.